This T cell receptor (beta chain) emerged from a study of early T cells in non-severe SARS-CoV-2 infection. TCRdb analysed the 5' RACE reads with MiXCR anew, one entry per CDR3 protein. The sample includes tens of thousands of distinct CDR3 sequences, less than 6.5% of them seen just once. Ten or more counts support this clonotype. V lost 1 base to trimming and J lost 7 bases, with 8 bases between them. The CDR3 length is 12 residues. Looked up from germline, CDR1 is DFQATT and CDR2 is SNEGSKA (reference sequence). The sequencing input was whole blood. The chain combines TRBV20-1 with TRBJ1-5; no clear D gene. This TCR was recovered from an adult who was a healthcare worker with PCR-confirmed SARS-CoV-2 infection or an uninfected control (not recorded which). The CDR3 loop is CSARGSDQPQHF. The CDR3 coding sequence is TGCAGTGCTAGAGGGTCCGACCAGCCCCAGCATTTT.